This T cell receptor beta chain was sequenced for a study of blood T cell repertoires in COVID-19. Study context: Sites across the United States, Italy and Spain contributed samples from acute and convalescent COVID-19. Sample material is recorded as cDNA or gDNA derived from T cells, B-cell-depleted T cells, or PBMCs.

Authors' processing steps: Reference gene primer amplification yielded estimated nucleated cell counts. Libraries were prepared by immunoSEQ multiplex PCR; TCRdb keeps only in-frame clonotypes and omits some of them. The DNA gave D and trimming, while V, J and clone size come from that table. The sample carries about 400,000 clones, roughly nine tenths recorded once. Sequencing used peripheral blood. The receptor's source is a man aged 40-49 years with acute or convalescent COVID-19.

The chain's CDR3 is CASSLAGTGQETQYF. The CDR3 DNA is TGTGCCAGCAGCTTGGCCGGGACAGGTCAAGAGACCCAGTACTTC. The chain combines TRBV5-4 with TRBJ2-5; 8 positions match TRBD1. J was trimmed by 2 bases and V by 0 bases; bases with no gene match: 3. Germline CDR1 SGHNT, CDR2 YYREEE (reference sequence). The length of the CDR3 is 15 residues.